The clone carrying this T cell receptor (beta chain) was seen repeatedly, ten times or more. The antigen is undetermined. This sample was included in a study of post-analysis software for immune sequencing data. Study information: Included among the disease courses, which were recorded for the cohort, were relapsing-remitting, secondary progressive and progressive-relapsing multiple sclerosis. Findings and caveats of the study: Controls significantly exceeded multiple sclerosis patients in normalized Chao1 diversity. Patients carried roughly 5 TRBV segments more frequently than controls did, and TRBV5-6, TRBV5-1 and TRBV20-1 were among them. Co-batched samples clustered tightly together by F measure.

V was clipped by 0 bases and J by 8 bases, with 13 bases between them. The CDR3 runs 14 residues. Germline CDR1 is KGHSH and CDR2 is LQKENI. The TCR beta cDNA libraries carried unique molecular identifiers. Each CDR3 protein gets one entry after TCRdb re-called the PCR reads with MiXCR. There are around 250,000 distinct CDR3 sequences in the sample; about 38% occur only once, and around 5.2% lies in the top ten. The sequence derives from a girl aged 10 to 17 with multiple sclerosis. The rearrangement joins TRBV18 to TRBJ1-2; tentative D call: TRBD1 (5 bases). Source material: blood. The CDR3 loop is CASSPPMAQGGYTF. CDR3 nucleotides: TGTGCCAGCTCACCACCGATGGCGCAGGGCGGCTACACCTTC.